Listed here is a single T cell receptor (beta chain). Trimming removed 0 bases at V and 1 base at J, with 10 bases between. Germline CDR1 reads SGHTA; CDR2 reads FQGNSA. The CDR3 has 16 residues. These data are taken from a study of blood T cell repertoires in COVID-19. In the study overall: The samples span acute and convalescent COVID-19 from the United States, Italy and Spain. T cells, B-cell-depleted T cells, or PBMCs supplied cDNA or gDNA.

As processed by the authors: Researchers report that nucleated cell counts were estimated from reference gene primer amplification. Assay used: immunoSEQ multiplex PCR; TCRdb lists only in-frame clones, some missing. V and J calls and clone size are given by that table; D and trimming were obtained from the DNA. Here the sample spans 190,000 or so clones, approximately 87% being singletons. The J gene is TRBJ1-3, the V gene TRBV7-2; D is uncertain. This TCR came from a woman younger than 35 who had recovered from COVID-19. The sequencing sample was made of peripheral blood. The CDR3 nucleotides are TGTGCCAGCAGCTTAGCCCCCCCCACTTCTGGAAACACCATATATTTT. This encodes CASSLAPPTSGNTIYF.